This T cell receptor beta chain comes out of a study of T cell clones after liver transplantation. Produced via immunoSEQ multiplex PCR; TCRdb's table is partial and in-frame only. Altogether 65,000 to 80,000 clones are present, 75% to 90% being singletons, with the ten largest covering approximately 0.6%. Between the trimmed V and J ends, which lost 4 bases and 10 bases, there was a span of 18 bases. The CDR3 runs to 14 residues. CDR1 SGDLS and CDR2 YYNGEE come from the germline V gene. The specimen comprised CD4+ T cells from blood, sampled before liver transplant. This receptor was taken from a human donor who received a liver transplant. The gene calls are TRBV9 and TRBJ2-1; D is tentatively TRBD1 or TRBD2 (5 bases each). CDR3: CASSLWQGPGEQFF. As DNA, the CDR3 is TGTGCCAGCAGCCTATGGCAGGGCCCGGGGGAGCAGTTCTTC.